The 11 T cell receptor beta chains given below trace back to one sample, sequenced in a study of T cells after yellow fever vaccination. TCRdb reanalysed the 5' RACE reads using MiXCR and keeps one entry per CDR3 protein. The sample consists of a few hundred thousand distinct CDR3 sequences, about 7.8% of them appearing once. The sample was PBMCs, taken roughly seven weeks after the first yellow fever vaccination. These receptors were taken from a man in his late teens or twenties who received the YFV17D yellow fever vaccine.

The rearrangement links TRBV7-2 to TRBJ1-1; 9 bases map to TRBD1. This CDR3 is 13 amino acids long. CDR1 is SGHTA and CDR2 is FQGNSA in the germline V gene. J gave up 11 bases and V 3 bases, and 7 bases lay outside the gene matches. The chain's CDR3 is CASSFGTGIDAFF. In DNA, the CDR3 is TGTGCCAGCAGCTTTGGGACAGGGATCGATGCTTTCTTT.

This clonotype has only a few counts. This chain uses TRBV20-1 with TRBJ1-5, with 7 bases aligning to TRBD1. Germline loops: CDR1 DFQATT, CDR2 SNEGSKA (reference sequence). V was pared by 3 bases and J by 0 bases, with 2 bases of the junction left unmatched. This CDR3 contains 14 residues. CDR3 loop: CSARTGYSNQPQHF. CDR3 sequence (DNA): TGCAGTGCTAGGACAGGGTATAGCAATCAGCCCCAGCATTTT.

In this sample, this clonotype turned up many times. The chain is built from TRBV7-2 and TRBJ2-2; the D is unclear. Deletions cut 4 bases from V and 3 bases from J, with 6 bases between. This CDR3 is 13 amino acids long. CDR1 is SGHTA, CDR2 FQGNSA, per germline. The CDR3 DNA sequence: TGTGCCAGCAGCTCTGACTACACCGGGGAGCTGTTTTTT. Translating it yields CASSSDYTGELFF. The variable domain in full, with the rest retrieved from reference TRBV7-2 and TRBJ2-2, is GAGVSQSPSNKVTEKGKDVELRCDPISGHTALYWYRQSLGQGLEFLIYFQGNSAPDKSGLPSDRFSAERTGGSVSTLTIQRTQQEDSAVYLCASSSDYTGELFFGEGSRLTVL.

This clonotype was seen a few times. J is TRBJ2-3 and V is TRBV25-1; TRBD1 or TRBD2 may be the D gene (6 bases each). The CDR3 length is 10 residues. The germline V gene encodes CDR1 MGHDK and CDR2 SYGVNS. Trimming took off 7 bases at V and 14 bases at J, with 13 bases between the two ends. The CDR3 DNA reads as TGTGCCAGCAATAGGGGGGAAGCGTATTTT. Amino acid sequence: CASNRGEAYF.

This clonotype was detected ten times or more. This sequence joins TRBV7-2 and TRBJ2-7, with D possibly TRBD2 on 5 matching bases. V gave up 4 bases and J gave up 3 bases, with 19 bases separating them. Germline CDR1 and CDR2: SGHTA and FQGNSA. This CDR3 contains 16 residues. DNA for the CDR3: TGTGCCAGCAGCTCCTTCGGAGGTAGCCCCCTCTACGAGCAGTACTTC. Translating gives CASSSFGGSPLYEQYF.

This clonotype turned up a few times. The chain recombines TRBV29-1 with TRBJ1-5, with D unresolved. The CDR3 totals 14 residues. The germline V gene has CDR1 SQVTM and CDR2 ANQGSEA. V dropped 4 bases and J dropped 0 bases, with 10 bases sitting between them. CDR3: CSVGTGHSNQPQHF. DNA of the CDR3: TGCAGCGTTGGGACGGGTCATAGCAATCAGCCCCAGCATTTT. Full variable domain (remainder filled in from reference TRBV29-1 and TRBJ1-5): SAVISQKPSRDICQRGTSLTIQCQVDSQVTMMFWYRQQPGQSLTLIATANQGSEATYESGFVIDKFPISRPNLTFSTLTVSNMSPEDSSIYLCSVGTGHSNQPQHFGDGTRLSIL.

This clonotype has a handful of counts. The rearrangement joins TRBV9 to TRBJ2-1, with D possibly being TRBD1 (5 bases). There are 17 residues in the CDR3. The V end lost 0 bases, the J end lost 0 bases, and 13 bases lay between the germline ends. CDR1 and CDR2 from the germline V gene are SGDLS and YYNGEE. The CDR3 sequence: CASSVGRGASSYNEQFF. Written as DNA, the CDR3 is TGTGCCAGCAGCGTAGGAAGGGGCGCGAGCTCCTACAATGAGCAGTTCTTC.

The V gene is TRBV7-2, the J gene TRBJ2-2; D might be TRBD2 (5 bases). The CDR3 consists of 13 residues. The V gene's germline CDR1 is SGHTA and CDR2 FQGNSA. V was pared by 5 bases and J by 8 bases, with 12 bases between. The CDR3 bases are TGTGCCAGCAGCACCGATTTAGCGGGGGAGCTGTTTTTT. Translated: CASSTDLAGELFF.

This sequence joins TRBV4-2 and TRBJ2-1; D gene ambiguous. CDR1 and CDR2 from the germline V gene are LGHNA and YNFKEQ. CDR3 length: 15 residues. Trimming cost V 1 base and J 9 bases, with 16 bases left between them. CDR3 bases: TGTGCCAGCAGCCAAGCAGTCTATCGGTTGGGTGAGCAGTTCTTC. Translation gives CASSQAVYRLGEQFF.

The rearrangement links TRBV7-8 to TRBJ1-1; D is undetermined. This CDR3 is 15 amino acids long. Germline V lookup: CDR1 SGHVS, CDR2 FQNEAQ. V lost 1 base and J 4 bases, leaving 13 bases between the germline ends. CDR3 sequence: CASSLVEGWGTEAFF. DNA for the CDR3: TGTGCCAGCAGCTTAGTTGAAGGGTGGGGCACTGAAGCTTTCTTT.

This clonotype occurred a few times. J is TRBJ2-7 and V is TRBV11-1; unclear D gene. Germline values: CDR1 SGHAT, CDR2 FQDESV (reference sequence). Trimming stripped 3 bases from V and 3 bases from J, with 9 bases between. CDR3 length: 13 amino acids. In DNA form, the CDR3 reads TGTGCCAGCAGCTTTAATTCTGGCTACGAGCAGTACGTC. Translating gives CASSFNSGYEQYV.